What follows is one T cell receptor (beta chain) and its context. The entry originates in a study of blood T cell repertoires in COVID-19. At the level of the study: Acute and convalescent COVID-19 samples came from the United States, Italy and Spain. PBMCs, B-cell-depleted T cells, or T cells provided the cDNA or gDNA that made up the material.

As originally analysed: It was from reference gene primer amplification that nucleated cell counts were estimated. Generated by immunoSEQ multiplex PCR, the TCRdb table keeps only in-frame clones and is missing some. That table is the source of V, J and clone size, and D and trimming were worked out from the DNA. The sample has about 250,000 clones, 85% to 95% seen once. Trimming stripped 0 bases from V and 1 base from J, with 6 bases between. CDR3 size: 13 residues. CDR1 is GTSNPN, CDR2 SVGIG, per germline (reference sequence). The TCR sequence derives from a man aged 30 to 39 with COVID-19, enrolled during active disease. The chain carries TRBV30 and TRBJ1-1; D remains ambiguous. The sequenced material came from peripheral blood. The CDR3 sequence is CAWSVDRNTEAFF. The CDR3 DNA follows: TGTGCCTGGAGTGTAGATAGGAACACTGAAGCTTTCTTT.